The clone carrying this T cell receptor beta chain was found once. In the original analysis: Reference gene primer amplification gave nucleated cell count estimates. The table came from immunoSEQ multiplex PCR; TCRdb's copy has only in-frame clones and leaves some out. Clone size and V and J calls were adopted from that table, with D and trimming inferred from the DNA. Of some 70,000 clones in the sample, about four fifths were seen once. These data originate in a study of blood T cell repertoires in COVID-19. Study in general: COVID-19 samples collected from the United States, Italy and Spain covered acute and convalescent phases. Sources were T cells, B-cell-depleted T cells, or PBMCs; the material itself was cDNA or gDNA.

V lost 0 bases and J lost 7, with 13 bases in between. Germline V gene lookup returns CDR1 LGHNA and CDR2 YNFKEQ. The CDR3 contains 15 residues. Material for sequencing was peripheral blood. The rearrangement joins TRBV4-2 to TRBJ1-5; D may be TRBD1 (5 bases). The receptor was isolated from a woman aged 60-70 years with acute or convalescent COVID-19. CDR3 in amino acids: CASSQETEPGQPQHF. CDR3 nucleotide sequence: TGTGCCAGCAGCCAAGAGACAGAACCAGGACAGCCCCAGCATTTT.